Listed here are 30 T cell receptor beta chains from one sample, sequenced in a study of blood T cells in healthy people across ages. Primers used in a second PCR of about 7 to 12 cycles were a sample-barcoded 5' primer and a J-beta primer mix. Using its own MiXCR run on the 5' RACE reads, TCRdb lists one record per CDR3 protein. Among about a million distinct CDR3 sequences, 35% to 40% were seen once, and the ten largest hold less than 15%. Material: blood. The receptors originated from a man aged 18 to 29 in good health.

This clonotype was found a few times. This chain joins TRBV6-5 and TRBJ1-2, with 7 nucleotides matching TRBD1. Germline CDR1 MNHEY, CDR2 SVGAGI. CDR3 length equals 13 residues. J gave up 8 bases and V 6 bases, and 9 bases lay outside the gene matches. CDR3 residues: CASRDRIGEGYTF. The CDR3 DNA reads TGTGCCAGCAGGGACAGGATAGGAGAGGGCTACACCTTC.

The CDR3 is CSARDGSRAGTDTQYF. The CDR3 region has the DNA TGCAGTGCTAGAGATGGGTCCCGAGCGGGTACAGATACGCAGTATTTT. The chain employs TRBV20-1 and TRBJ2-3; D might be TRBD2 (6 bases). The ends were cut back, 0 bases at V and 3 bases at J, with 16 bases in the middle. The CDR3 extends over 16 amino acids. CDR1 DFQATT and CDR2 SNEGSKA come from the germline V gene (reference sequence).

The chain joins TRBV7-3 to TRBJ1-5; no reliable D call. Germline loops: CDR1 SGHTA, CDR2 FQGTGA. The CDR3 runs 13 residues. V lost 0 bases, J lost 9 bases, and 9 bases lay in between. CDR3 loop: CASSLTGAGPQHF. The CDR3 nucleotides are TGTGCCAGCAGCTTAACGGGAGCAGGGCCCCAGCATTTT.

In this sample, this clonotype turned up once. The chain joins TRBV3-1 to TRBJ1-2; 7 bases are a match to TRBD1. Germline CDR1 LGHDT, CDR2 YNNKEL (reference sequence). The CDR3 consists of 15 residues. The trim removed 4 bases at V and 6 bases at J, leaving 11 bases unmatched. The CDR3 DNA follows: TGTGCCAGCAGCCCAGAACTCAGGACAGGCAATGGCTACACCTTC. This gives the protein CASSPELRTGNGYTF.

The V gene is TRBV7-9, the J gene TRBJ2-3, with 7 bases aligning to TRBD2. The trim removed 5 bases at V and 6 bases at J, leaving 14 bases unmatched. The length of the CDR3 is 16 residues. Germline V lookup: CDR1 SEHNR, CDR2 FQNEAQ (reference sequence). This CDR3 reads CASSTNSGLQGDTQYF. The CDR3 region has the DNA TGTGCCAGCAGCACAAACTCGGGACTACAAGGTGATACGCAGTATTTT. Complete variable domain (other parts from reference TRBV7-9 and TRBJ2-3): DTGVSQNPRHKITKRGQNVTFRCDPISEHNRLYWYRQTLGQGPEFLTYFQNEAQLEKSRLLSDRFSAERPKGSFSTLEIQRTEQGDSAMYLCASSTNSGLQGDTQYFGPGTRLTVL.

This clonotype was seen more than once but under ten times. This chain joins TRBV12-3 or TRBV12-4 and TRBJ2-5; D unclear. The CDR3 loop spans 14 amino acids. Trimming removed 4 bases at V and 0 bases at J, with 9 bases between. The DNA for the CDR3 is TGTGCCAGCAGTTCCCATCCGTACCAAGAGACCCAGTACTTC. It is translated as CASSSHPYQETQYF.

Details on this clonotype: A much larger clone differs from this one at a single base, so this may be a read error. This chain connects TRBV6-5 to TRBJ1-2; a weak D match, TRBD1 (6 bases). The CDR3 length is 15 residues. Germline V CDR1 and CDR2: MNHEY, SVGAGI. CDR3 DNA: TGTGCCAGCAGTTACTCGGGGGCCGGGAACTATGACTACACCTTC. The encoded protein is CASSYSGAGNYDYTF.

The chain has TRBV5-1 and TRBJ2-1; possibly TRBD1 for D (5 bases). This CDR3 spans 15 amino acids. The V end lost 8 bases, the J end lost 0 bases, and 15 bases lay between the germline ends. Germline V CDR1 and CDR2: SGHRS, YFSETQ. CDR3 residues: CASTIGASSYNEQFF. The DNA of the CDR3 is TGCGCCAGTACGATAGGGGCCAGCTCCTACAATGAGCAGTTCTTC.

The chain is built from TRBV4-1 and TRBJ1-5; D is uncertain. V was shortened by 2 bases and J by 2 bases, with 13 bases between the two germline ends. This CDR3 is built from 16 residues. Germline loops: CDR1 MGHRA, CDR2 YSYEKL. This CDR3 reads CASSQSRTGGNQPQHF. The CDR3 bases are TGCGCCAGCAGCCAATCCCGGACGGGTGGCAATCAGCCCCAGCATTTT.

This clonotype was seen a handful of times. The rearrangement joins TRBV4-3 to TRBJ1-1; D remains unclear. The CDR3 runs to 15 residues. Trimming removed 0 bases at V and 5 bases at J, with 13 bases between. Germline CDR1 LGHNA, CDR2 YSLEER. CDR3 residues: CASSQEVTDETEAFF. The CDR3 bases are TGCGCCAGCAGCCAAGAAGTAACGGACGAGACTGAAGCTTTCTTT.

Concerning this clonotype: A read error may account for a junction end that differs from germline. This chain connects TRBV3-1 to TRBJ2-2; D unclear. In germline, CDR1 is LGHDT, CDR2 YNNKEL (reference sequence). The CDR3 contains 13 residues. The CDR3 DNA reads TGTGCCAGCGGCCAAGATAGGCACGGGGAGCTGTTTTTT. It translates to CASGQDRHGELFF.

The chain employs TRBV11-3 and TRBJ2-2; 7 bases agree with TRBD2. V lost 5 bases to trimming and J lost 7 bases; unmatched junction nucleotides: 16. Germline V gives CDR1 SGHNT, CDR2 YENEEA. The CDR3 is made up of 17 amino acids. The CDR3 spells CASSPWEGRGSDGELFF. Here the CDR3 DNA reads TGTGCCAGCAGCCCCTGGGAGGGCAGAGGTTCGGACGGGGAGCTGTTTTTT.

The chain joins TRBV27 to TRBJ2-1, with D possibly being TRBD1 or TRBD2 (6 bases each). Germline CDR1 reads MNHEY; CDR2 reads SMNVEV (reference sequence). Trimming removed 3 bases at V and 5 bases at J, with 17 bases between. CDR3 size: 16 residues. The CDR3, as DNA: TGTGCCAGCAGTTTTATACGGGGGCGGGGTAACAATGAGCAGTTCTTC. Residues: CASSFIRGRGNNEQFF.

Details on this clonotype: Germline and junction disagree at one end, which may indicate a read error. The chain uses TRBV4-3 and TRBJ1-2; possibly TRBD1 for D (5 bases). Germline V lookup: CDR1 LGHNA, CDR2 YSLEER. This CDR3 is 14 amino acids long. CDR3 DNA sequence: TGCGCCAGCAGCCAAGATCCAGGGTATGGTGGCTGCACCTTC. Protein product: CASSQDPGYGGCTF.

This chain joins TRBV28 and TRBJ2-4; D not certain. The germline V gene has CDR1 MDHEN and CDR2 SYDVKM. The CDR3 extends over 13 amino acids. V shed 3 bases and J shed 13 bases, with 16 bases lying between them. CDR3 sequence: CASSLEGMVGQYF. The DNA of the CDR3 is TGTGCCAGCAGTTTGGAAGGGATGGTAGGGCAGTACTTC.

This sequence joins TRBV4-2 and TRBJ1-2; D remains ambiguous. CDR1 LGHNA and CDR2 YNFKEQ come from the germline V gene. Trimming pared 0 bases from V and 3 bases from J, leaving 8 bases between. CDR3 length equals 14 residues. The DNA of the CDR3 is TGTGCCAGCAGCCAAGAAGTGCATGACTATGGCTACACCTTC. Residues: CASSQEVHDYGYTF.

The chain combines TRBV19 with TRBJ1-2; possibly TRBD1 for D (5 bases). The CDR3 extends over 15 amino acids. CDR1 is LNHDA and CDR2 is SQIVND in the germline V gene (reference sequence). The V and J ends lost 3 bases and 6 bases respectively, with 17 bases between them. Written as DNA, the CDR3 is TGTGCCAGTAGTATCAGGGCGGGCTCTTCAGATGGCTACACCTTC. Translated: CASSIRAGSSDGYTF.

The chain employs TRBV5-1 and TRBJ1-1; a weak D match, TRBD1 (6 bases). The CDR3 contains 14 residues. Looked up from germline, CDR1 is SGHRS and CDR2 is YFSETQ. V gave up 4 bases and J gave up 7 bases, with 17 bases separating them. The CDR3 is CASSPRGGAGEAFF. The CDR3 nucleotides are TGCGCCAGCAGCCCAAGGGGGGGCGCGGGTGAAGCTTTCTTT.

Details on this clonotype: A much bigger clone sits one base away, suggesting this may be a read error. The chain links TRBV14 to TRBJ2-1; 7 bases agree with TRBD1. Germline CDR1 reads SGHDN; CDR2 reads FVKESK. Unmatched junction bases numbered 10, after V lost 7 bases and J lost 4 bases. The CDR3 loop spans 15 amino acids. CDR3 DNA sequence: TGTGCCAGCAACCAGCGAGGGGGCTATTACAATGAGCAGTTCTTC. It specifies CASNQRGGYYNEQFF.

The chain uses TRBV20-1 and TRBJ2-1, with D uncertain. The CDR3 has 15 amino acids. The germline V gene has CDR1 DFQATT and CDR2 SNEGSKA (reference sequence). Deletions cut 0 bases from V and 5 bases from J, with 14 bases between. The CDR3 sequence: CSARDHRGIDNEQFF. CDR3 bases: TGCAGTGCTAGAGATCATCGTGGGATCGACAATGAGCAGTTCTTC.

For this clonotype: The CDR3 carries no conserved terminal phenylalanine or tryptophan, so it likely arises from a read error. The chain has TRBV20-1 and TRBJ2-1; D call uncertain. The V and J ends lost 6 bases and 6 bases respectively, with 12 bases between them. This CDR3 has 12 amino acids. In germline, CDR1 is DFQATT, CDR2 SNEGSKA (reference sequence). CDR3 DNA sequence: TGCAGTGCCACGACTTACCCCAATGAGCAGTTCGTC. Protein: CSATTYPNEQFV.

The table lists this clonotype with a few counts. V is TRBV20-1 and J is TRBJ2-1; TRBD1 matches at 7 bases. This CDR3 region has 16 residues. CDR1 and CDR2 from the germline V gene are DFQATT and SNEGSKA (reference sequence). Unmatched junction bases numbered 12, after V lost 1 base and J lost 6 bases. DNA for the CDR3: TGCAGTGCTAGAGTTCGGCCGGGACAGAGGTCCAATGAGCAGTTCTTC. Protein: CSARVRPGQRSNEQFF.

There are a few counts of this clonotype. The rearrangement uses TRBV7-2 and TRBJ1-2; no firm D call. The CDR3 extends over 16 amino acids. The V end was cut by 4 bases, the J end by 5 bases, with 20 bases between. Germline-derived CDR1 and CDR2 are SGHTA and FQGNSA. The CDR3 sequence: CASSYTFRRSGYGYTF. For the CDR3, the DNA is TGTGCCAGCAGCTACACATTTCGGAGGAGTGGGTATGGCTACACCTTC.

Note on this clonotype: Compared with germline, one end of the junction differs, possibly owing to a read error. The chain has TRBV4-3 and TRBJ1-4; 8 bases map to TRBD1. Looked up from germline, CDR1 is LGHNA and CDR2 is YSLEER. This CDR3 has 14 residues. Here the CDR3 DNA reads TGCGCCAGCGGCCATGGACAGGGTCGGGAAAAACTGTTTTTT. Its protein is CASGHGQGREKLFF.

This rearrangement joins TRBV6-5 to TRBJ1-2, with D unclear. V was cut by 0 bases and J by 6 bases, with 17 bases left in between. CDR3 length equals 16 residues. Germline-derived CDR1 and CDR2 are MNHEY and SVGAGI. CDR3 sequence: CASSYSTPGRENGYTF. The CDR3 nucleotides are TGTGCCAGCAGTTACTCGACTCCCGGGAGAGAGAATGGCTACACCTTC.

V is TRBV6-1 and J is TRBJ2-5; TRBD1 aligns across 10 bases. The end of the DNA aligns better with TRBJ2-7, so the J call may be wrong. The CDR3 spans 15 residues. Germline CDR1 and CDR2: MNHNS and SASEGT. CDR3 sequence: CASSEGGQGVYEQYF. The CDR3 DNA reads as TGTGCCAGCAGTGAAGGAGGACAGGGGGTCTACGAGCAGTACTTC.

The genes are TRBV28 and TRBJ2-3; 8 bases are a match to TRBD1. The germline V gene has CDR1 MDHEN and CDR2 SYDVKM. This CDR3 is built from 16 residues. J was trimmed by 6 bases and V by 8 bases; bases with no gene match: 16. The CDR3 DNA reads TGTGCCAGCTCGAAACGAACTTTCAGGGGGCCCGATACGCAGTATTTT. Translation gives CASSKRTFRGPDTQYF.

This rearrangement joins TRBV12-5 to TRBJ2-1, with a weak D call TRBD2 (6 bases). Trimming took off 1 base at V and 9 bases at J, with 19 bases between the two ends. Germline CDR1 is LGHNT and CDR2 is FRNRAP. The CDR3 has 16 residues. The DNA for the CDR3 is TGTGCTAGTGGTTTGGCTGCGGGGATAGATGTGGGTGAGCAGTTCTTC. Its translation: CASGLAAGIDVGEQFF.

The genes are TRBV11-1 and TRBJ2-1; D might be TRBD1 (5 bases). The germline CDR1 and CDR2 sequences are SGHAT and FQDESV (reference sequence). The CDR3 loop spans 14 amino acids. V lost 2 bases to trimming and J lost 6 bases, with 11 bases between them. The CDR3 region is CASSLQGRANEQFF. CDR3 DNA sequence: TGTGCCAGCAGCTTACAGGGCAGGGCCAATGAGCAGTTCTTC.

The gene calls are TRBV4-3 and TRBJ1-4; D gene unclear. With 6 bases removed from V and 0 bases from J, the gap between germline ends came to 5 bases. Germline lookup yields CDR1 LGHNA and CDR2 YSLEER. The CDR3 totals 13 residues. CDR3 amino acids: CASSGTTNEKLFF. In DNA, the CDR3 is TGCGCCAGCAGTGGGACAACTAATGAAAAACTGTTTTTT.